Sequencing of this TCR beta chain was carried out in a study of CD8 T cells in Susac syndrome. J gave up 10 bases and V 0 bases, and 6 bases lay outside the gene matches. The CDR3 sequence is 14 residues long. Germline V gene lookup returns CDR1 SGHAT and CDR2 FQNNGV. The RNA input was about 0.45 to 1 ug, and it was reverse transcribed with random hexamers. TCRdb re-analysed the immunoSEQ multiplex PCR reads in MiXCR, keeping a single row per CDR3 protein. The repertoire includes a few hundred thousand distinct CDR3 sequences, just under 95% of them detected once, and around 0.07% sits in the top ten. Sequencing targeted TCR beta in T cells from blood (CD8+ and CD4+). TEMRA cells were FACS-enriched, unlike CD8+ and CD4+ T cells, which were negatively isolated.

The sequenced sample was CD4+ T cells from PBMCs. The chain has TRBV11-2 and TRBJ2-1; 7 bases are a match to TRBD2. The TCR was taken from a human donor with multiple sclerosis. The CDR3 DNA follows: TGTGCCAGCAGCTTAGATAAGGGAGCGGGGGAGCAGTTCTTC. Protein: CASSLDKGAGEQFF. Complete variable domain (other parts from reference TRBV11-2 and TRBJ2-1): EAGVAQSPRYKIIEKRQSVAFWCNPISGHATLYWYQQILGQGPKLLIQFQNNGVVDDSQLPKDRFSAERLKGVDSTLKIQPAKLEDSAVYLCASSLDKGAGEQFFGPGTRLTVL.